This is a list of T cell receptor beta chains from one sample in a study of blood T cell repertoires in COVID-19. Clones were read by immunoSEQ multiplex PCR, and TCRdb kept only the in-frame ones, dropping some. This sample carries hundreds of thousands of clones, roughly 85% of them seen once, and the ten largest clones take under 4%. The sample comprised peripheral blood. The receptors stem from a young man with active or convalescent COVID-19. Each CDR3 is given with its conserved first and last residue. Fields, in order: V gene, D gene, clone size, J gene, CDR3 DNA, CDR3 protein. D genes are given only for firm matches. Some rows have no size entry. The others give once, few or many, or a class for an expanded clone.

>TRBV29-1|TRBD2|.|TRBJ2-1
TGCAGCGTTGGGTGGGGGGGCAATGAGCAGTTCTTC
CSVGWGGNEQFF
>TRBV27|TRBD1|.|TRBJ1-1
TGTGCCAGCAGTTTTGTCAGGGGGCCAGACACTGAAGCTTTCTTT
CASSFVRGPDTEAFF
>TRBV27|.|.|TRBJ1-1
TGTGCCAGCAGTTTACAGGGGTCCACTGAAGCTTTCTTT
CASSLQGSTEAFF
>TRBV3-1/TRBV3-2|TRBD1|.|TRBJ1-2
TGTGCCAGCAGCCAATCCGACAGGGGGCTTTCGAGCTACACCTTC
CASSQSDRGLSSYTF
>TRBV4-3|TRBD1|.|TRBJ2-2
TGCGCCAGCAGCCAAGGGACAGGGGCGGCCGGGGAGCTGTTTTTT
CASSQGTGAAGELFF
>TRBV12-5|TRBD2|.|TRBJ2-1
TGTGCTAGTGGTTTGGTACGAGGCGGTAGCGGGGGGACGGAGCAGTTCTTC
CASGLVRGGSGGTEQFF
>TRBV6-5|.|.|TRBJ1-1
TGTGCCAGCAGTTCTATAACAGTGAACACTGAAGCTTTCTTT
CASSSITVNTEAFF
>TRBV7-8|.|.|TRBJ2-3
TGTGCCAGCAGCTTCGGTGGGGGCCGCGATACGCAGTATTTT
CASSFGGGRDTQYF
>TRBV6-5|.|.|TRBJ1-1
TGTGCCAGCAGTTCAGGGGAAACTGAAGCTTTCTTT
CASSSGETEAFF
>TRBV11-2|TRBD1|.|TRBJ1-1
TGTGCCAGCAGCCGGAGGGGACAGGGGACCTACACTGAAGCTTTCTTT
CASSRRGQGTYTEAFF
>TRBV5-1|TRBD1|.|TRBJ1-1
TGCGCCAGCAGCTTCCTAGGACAGGGGGCGAACACTGAAGCTTTCTTT
CASSFLGQGANTEAFF
>TRBV7-9|TRBD1|.|TRBJ2-3
TGTGCCAGCAGCTTACTCGGGCAGGGGGCTCGAACAGATACGCAGTATTTT
CASSLLGQGARTDTQYF
>TRBV6-1|.|.|TRBJ2-3
TGTGCCAGCAGTGAGCCAGGGGAAGCAGATACGCAGTATTTT
CASSEPGEADTQYF
>TRBV7-3|.|.|TRBJ2-3
TGTGCCAGCAGCTTAAGGGGAGGGGGAATAGCGGGCCAAGGCACAGATACGCAGTATTTT
CASSLRGGGIAGQGTDTQYF
>TRBV19|.|.|TRBJ1-1
TGTGCCAGTAGTATAGTGCGGAGGTATGACCCCGCGTTT
CASSIVRRYDPAF
>TRBV5-4|TRBD1|once|TRBJ1-3
TGTGCCAGCAGCCCCGACAGGGTGACCTCTGGAAACACCATATATTTT
CASSPDRVTSGNTIYF
>TRBV15|.|.|TRBJ2-2
TGTGCCACCAGCAGAGGGGGGACAATTTCCGGGGAGCTGTTTTTT
CATSRGGTISGELFF
>TRBV6-2/TRBV6-3|.|.|TRBJ1-1
TGTGCCAGCAGCAGGACGGGGATGAACACTGAAGCTTTCTTT
CASSRTGMNTEAFF
>TRBV5-1|.|.|TRBJ1-2
TGCGCCAGCAGCCTGTCCACAGCAGAAAAATATGGCTACACCTTC
CASSLSTAEKYGYTF
>TRBV4-2|TRBD2|.|TRBJ2-5
TGTGCCAGCAGCCCCGGGACTAGCGGGAGGGAAGAGACCCAGTACTTC
CASSPGTSGREETQYF
>TRBV28|.|.|TRBJ1-5
TGTGCCAGCAGGAAATTAAGAGGGTCGGTCGTCGATCAGCCCCAGCATTTT
CASRKLRGSVVDQPQHF
>TRBV2|TRBD1|few|TRBJ1-5
TGTGCCAGCAGTGCAGAGGGGGCGGTAAGTCAGCCCCAGCATTTT
CASSAEGAVSQPQHF
>TRBV5-1|TRBD1|.|TRBJ1-1
TGCGCCAGCAGAGAAGGGACAGGGGTCGGCACTGAAGCTTTCTTT
CASREGTGVGTEAFF
>TRBV14|TRBD1|many|TRBJ1-1
TGTGCCAGCAGCCACCGACAGGGGGGTAACACTGAAGCTTTCTTT
CASSHRQGGNTEAFF
>TRBV7-9|TRBD2|.|TRBJ2-5
TGTGCCAGCAGCTCGGGACTAGCGGGGGGCTTGCTGGAGACCCAGTACTTC
CASSSGLAGGLLETQYF
>TRBV27|.|.|TRBJ1-2
TGTGCCAGCCGCAGCGGCGGGCCCGCCTATGGCTACACCTTC
CASRSGGPAYGYTF
>TRBV5-1|.|.|TRBJ2-1
TGCGCCAGCAGCTTGGGCGTTAGCTCCTACAATGAGCAGTTCTTC
CASSLGVSSYNEQFF
>TRBV5-4|.|once|TRBJ2-1
TGTGCCAGCAGCTTGGTAAGCCAGGGTAACCATGAGCAGTTCTTC
CASSLVSQGNHEQFF
>TRBV2|TRBD1|.|TRBJ2-7
TGTGCCAGCGACCGGGACAGGGGGTACGAGCAGTACTTC
CASDRDRGYEQYF
>TRBV23-1|TRBD2|.|TRBJ2-3
TGCGCCAGCAGTCATAGCGGGTTTAGCACAGATACGCAGTATTTT
CASSHSGFSTDTQYF
>TRBV5-4|.|.|TRBJ1-2
TGTGCCAGCAGCACTGAAGGTGTTTACAGCTCCTCCGGCTACACCTTC
CASSTEGVYSSSGYTF
>TRBV2|.|.|TRBJ1-2
TGTGCCAGCAGTGATCGGCAGGGTGTCTTTAATGGCTACACCTTC
CASSDRQGVFNGYTF
>TRBV27|.|.|TRBJ2-7
TGTGCCAGCAGCCGAACAGGGATCAATCCCTACGAGCAGTACTTC
CASSRTGINPYEQYF
>TRBV12-3/TRBV12-4|.|few|TRBJ1-2
TGTGCCAGCAGTTTAGACAGAACCTATGGCTACACCTTC
CASSLDRTYGYTF
>TRBV18|.|.|TRBJ2-1
TGTGCCAGCTCACCTACAAGCCGGGACAATGAGCAGTTCTTC
CASSPTSRDNEQFF
>TRBV28|.|.|TRBJ2-3
TGTGCCAGCAGTTCAGGGGATTACACAGATACGCAGTATTTT
CASSSGDYTDTQYF
>TRBV9|.|.|TRBJ2-5
TGTGCCAGCAGCGTAGACGACTACCAAGAGACCCAGTACTTC
CASSVDDYQETQYF
>TRBV7-9|.|.|TRBJ2-3
TGTGCCAGCAGCTCCCTAAGAGATACGCAGTATTTT
CASSSLRDTQYF
>TRBV9|.|.|TRBJ2-7
TGTGCCAGCAGCGTAGGGGGCACCAACTACGAGCAGTACTTC
CASSVGGTNYEQYF